This T cell receptor beta chain was obtained from a study of blood T cells in healthy people across ages. Study results and limitations: More naive CD4+ cells and higher diversity marked long-lived donors relative to aged donors.

Germline V gives CDR1 SGHTA, CDR2 FQGNSA. This CDR3 comprises 16 residues. Primed by a sample-barcoded 5' primer and a J-beta primer mix, a second PCR proceeded for about 7 to 11 cycles. In TCRdb, the 5' RACE reads were re-called with MiXCR into one record per CDR3 protein. The sample includes hundreds of thousands of distinct CDR3 sequences, less than 70% of them seen just once. Of note for this clonotype: Its antigen remains unknown.

The receptor was derived from an older man in good health. Specimen: blood. This sequence joins TRBV7-2 and TRBJ2-5; TRBD2 aligns across 7 bases. The J call is doubtful: the DNA matches TRBJ2-7 better. The CDR3 bases are TGTGCCAGCAGCTTAGTACCGCCGCGGGAGCGCTACGAGCAGTACTTC. Translated: CASSLVPPRERYEQYF.